This T cell receptor (beta chain) came from a study of cytomegalovirus exposure and HLA in healthy donors. Findings of the study overall: The study listed approximately 160 cytomegalovirus-associated TCR beta chains. A later analysis found common viral pathogens apparently linked to several of the most significant clusters.

Regarding this clone: Its antigen remains unidentified.

Donors consisted of healthy bone marrow donors. The germline V gene encodes CDR1 SNHLY and CDR2 FYNNEI. This CDR3 spans 14 amino acids. It was with 60 Vbeta and 13 Jbeta primers that the PCR ran. The authors' processing: A later analysis tallied tens of millions of unique TCR beta chains, approximately 10 million of them shared. TCRdb keeps only in-frame clones here, not all; method: immunoSEQ multiplex PCR. That table is the source of V, J and clone size, and D and trimming were worked out from the DNA. The data contain some 150,000 clones, over 75% of them singletons. This sequence originates from a male donor in good health and CMV-seronegative. The chain recombines TRBV2 with TRBJ2-5, with TRBD1 identical over 9 bases. The J call may be in error: the DNA end matches TRBJ2-7 better. The sample was PBMCs. DNA of the CDR3: TGTGCCAGCAGTCTTACCGGGACAGGGATCGAGCAGTACTTC. Its translation is CASSLTGTGIEQYF.